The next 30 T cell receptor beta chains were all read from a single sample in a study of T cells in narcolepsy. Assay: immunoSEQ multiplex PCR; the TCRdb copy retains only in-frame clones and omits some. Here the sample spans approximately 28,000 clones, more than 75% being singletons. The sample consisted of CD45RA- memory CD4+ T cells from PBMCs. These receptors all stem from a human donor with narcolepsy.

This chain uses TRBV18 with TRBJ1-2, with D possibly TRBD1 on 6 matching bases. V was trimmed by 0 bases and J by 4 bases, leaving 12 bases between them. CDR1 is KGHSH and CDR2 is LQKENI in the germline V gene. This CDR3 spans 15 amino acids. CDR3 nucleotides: TGTGCCAGCTCACCACCGGGACACGAGTCCTATGGCTACACCTTC. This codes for CASSPPGHESYGYTF. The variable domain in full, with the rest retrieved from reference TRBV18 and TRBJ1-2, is NAGVMQNPRHLVRRRGQEARLRCSPMKGHSHVYWYRQLPEEGLKFMVYLQKENIIDESGMPKERFSAEFPKEGPSILRIQQVVRGDSAAYFCASSPPGHESYGYTFGSGTRLTVV.

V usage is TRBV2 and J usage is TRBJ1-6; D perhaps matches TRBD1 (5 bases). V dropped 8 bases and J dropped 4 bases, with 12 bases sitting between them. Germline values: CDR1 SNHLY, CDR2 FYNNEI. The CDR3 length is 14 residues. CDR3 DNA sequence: TGTGCCAGCGTGAATCAGGGATATAATTCACCCCTCCACTTT. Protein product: CASVNQGYNSPLHF.

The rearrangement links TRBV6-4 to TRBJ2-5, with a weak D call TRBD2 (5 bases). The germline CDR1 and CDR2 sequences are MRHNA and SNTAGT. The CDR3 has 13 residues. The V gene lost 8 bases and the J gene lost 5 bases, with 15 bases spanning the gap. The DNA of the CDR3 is TGTGCCAGCGCCCGGGGATCGGGGGAGACCCAGTACTTC. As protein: CASARGSGETQYF.

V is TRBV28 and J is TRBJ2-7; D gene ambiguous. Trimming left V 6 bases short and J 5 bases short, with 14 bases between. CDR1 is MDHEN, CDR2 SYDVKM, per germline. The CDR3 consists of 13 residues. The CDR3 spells CASSYGDINEQYF. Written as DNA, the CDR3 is TGTGCCAGCAGCTATGGAGACATAAACGAGCAGTACTTC.

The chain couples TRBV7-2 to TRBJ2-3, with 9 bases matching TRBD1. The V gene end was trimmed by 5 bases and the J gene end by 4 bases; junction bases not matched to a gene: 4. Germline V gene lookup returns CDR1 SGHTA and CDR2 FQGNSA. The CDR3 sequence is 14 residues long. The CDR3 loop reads CASSDHRGPDTQYF. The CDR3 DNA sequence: TGTGCCAGCAGCGACCACAGGGGGCCAGATACGCAGTATTTT.

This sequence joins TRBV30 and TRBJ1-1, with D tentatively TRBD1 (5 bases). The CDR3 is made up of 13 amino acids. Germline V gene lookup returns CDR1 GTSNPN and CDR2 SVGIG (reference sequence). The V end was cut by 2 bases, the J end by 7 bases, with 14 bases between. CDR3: CAWSPRPGGEAFF. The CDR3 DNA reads TGTGCCTGGAGTCCCAGGCCTGGGGGTGAAGCTTTCTTT.

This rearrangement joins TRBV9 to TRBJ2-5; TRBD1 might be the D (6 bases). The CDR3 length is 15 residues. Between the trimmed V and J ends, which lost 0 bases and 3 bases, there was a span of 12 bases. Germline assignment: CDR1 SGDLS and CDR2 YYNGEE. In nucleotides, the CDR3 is TGTGCCAGCAGCGTAGCTCCACAGGGTAAAGAGACCCAGTACTTC. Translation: CASSVAPQGKETQYF.

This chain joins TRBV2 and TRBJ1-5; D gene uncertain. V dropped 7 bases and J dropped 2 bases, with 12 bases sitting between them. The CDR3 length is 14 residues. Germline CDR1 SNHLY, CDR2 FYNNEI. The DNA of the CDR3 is TGTGCCAGCACCCGGGCGTCGGGCAATCAGCCCCAGCATTTT. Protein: CASTRASGNQPQHF.

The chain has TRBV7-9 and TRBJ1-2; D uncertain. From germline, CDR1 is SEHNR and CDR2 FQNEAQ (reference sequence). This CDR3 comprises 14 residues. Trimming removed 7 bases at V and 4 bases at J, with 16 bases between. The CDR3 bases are TGTGCCAGCACCCGACGCGGGGTATCCTATGGCTACACCTTC. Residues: CASTRRGVSYGYTF. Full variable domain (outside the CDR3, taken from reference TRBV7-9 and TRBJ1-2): DTGVSQNPRHKITKRGQNVTFRCDPISEHNRLYWYRQTLGQGPEFLTYFQNEAQLEKSRLLSDRFSAERPKGSFSTLEIQRTEQGDSAMYLCASTRRGVSYGYTFGSGTRLTVV.

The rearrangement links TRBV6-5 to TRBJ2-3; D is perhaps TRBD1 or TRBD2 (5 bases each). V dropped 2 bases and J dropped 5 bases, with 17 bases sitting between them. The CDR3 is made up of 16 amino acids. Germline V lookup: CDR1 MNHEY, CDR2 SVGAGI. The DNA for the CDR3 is TGTGCCAGCAGTTACAGCTTGGGTGGGGGTAAAGATACGCAGTATTTT. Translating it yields CASSYSLGGGKDTQYF.

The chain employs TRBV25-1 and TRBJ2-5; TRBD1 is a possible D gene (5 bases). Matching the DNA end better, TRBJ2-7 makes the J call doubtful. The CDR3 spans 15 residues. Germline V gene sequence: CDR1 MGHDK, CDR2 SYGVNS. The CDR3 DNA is TGTGCCAGCAGTGAAGGCAGGGTGATAACCTACGAGCAGTACTTC. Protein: CASSEGRVITYEQYF.

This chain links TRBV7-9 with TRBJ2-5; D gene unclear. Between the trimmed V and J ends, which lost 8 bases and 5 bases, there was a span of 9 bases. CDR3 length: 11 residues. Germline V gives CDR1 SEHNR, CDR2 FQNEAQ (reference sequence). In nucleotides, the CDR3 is TGTGCCAGCCAACCTGGGGAGACCCAGTACTTC. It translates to CASQPGETQYF.

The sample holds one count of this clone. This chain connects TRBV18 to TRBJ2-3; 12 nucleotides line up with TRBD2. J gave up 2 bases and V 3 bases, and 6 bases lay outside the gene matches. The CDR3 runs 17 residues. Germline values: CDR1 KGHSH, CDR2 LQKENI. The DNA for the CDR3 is TGTGCCAGCTCACCCCAACTAGCGGGGGGCCTCACAGATACGCAGTATTTT. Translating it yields CASSPQLAGGLTDTQYF. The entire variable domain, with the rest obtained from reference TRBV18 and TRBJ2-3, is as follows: NAGVMQNPRHLVRRRGQEARLRCSPMKGHSHVYWYRQLPEEGLKFMVYLQKENIIDESGMPKERFSAEFPKEGPSILRIQQVVRGDSAAYFCASSPQLAGGLTDTQYFGPGTRLTVL.

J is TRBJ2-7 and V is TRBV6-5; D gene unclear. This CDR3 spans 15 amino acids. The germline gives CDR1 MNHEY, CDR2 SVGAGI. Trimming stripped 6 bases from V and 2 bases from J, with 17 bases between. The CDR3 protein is CASRPTPDGTYEQYF. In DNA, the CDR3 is TGTGCCAGCAGGCCCACCCCAGACGGAACCTACGAGCAGTACTTC.

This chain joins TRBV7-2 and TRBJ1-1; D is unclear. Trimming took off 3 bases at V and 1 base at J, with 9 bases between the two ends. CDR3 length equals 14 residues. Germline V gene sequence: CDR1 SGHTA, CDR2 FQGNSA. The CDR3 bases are TGTGCCAGCAGCTTGGAACATTCGAACACTGAAGCTTTCTTT. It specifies CASSLEHSNTEAFF.

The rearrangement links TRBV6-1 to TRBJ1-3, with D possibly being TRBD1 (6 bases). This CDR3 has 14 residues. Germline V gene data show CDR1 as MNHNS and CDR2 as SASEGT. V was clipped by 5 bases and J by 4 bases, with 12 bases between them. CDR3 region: CASSSRGKGNTIYF. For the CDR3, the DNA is TGTGCCAGCAGTTCGAGGGGGAAGGGAAACACCATATATTTT.

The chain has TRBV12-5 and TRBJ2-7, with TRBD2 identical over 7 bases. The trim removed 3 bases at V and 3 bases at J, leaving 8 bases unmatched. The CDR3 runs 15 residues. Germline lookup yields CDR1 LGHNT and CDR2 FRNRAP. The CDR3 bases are TGTGCTAGTGGTTTCTTGGGGCTAGCGGTCTACGAGCAGTACTTC. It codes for CASGFLGLAVYEQYF.

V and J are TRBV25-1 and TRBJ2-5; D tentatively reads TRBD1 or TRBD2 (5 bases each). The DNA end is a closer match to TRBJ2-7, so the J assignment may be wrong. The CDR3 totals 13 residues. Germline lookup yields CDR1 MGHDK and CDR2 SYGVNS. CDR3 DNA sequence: TGTGCCAGCAGTTCGGGACGGCTCGACGAGCAGTACTTC. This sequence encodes CASSSGRLDEQYF.

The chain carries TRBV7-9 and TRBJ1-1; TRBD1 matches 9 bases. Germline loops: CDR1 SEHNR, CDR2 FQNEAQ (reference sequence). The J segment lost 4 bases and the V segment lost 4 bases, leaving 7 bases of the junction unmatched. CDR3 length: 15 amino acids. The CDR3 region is CASSYHRGQGTEAFF. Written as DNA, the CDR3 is TGTGCCAGCAGCTATCACAGGGGGCAGGGCACTGAAGCTTTCTTT.

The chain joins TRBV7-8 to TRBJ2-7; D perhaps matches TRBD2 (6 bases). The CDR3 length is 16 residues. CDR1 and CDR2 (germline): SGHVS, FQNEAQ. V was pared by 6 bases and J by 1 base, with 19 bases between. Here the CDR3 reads CASSQTPGLMSYEQYF. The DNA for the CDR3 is TGTGCCAGCAGTCAAACACCGGGACTGATGTCCTACGAGCAGTACTTC.

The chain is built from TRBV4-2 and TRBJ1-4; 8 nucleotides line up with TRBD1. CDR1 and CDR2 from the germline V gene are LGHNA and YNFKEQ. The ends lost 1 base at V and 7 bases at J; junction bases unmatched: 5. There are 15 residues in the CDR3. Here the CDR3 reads CASSQGTGRAEKLFF. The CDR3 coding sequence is TGTGCCAGCAGCCAAGGGACAGGGAGGGCTGAAAAACTGTTTTTT.

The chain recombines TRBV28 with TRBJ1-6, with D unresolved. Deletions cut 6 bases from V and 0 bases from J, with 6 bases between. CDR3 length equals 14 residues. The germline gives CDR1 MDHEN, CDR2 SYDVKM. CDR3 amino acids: CASRAVSYNSPLHF. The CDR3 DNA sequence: TGTGCCAGCAGAGCAGTCTCCTATAATTCACCCCTCCACTTT.

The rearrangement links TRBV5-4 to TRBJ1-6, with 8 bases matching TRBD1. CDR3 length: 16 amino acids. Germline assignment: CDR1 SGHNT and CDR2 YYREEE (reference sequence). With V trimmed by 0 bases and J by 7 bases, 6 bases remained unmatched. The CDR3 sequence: CASSLGAGGSNSPLHF. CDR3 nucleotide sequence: TGTGCCAGCAGCTTGGGGGCAGGGGGCTCGAATTCACCCCTCCACTTT.

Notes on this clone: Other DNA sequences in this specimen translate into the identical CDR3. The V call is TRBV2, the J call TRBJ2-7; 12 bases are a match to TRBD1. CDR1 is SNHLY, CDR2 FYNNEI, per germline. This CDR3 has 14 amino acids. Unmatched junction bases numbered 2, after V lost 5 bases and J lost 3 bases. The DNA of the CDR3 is TGTGCCAGCAGTAGGGACAGGGGGCACTACGAGCAGTACTTC. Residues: CASSRDRGHYEQYF.

The CDR3 nucleotides are TGTGCCAGCAGCTTTGACCGGGGAAGGGGGACCCAGTACTTC. It translates to CASSFDRGRGTQYF. The gene calls are TRBV11-3 and TRBJ2-5; D is tentatively TRBD1 or TRBD2 (5 bases each). Germline V CDR1 and CDR2: SGHNT, YENEEA. The CDR3 length is 14 residues. The V and J ends lost 3 bases and 7 bases respectively, with 15 bases between them.

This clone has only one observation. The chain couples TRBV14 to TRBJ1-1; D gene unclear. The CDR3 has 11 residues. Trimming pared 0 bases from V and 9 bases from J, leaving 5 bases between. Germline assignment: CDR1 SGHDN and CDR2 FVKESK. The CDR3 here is CASSQDRKAFF. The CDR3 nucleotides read TGTGCCAGCAGCCAAGACCGAAAAGCTTTCTTT.

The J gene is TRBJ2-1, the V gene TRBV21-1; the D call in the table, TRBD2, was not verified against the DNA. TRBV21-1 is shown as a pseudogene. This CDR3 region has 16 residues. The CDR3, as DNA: TGTGCCAGCAGCAACAAGCTAGCGGGGAATTACAATGAGCAGTTCTTC. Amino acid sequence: CASSNKLAGNYNEQFF.

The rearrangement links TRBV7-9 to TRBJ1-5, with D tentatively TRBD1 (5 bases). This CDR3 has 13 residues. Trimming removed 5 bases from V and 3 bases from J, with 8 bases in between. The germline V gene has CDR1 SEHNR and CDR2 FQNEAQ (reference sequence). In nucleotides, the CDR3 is TGTGCCAGCAGCGCAGGGTTCAATCAGCCCCAGCATTTT. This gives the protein CASSAGFNQPQHF. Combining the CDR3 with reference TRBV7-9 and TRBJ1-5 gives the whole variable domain DTGVSQNPRHKITKRGQNVTFRCDPISEHNRLYWYRQTLGQGPEFLTYFQNEAQLEKSRLLSDRFSAERPKGSFSTLEIQRTEQGDSAMYLCASSAGFNQPQHFGDGTRLSIL.

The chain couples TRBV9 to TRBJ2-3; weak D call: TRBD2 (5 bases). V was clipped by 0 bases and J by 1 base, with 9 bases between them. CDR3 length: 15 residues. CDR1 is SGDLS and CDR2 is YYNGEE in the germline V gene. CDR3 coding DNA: TGTGCCAGCAGCGTAGGGGGAGTCCGCACAGATACGCAGTATTTT. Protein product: CASSVGGVRTDTQYF.

This chain's CDR3 is CASSLAGTDGYEQYF. DNA of the CDR3: TGTGCCAGCAGCTTGGCTGGGACAGATGGCTACGAGCAGTACTTC. The chain has TRBV5-8 and TRBJ2-7, with 7 bases identical to TRBD1. The CDR3 spans 15 residues. The V gene's germline CDR1 is SGHTS and CDR2 YDEGEE. V was clipped by 0 bases and J by 3 bases; unmatched bases: 6.